The 21 T cell receptor beta chains below were found in one sample sequenced in a study of blood T cells in healthy people across ages. It was with a sample-barcoded 5' primer and a J-beta primer mix that a second PCR of roughly 7 to 12 cycles was run. One entry per CDR3 protein results from TCRdb running MiXCR on the 5' RACE reads. The sample carries hundreds of thousands of distinct CDR3 sequences, around 24% recorded once. The same data also went into a second study, on T cells of mothers and their children.

The sequencing input was blood. The receptors were gathered from a boy aged 5-17 years in good health.

The chain employs TRBV6-2 or TRBV6-3 and TRBJ2-1; D is possibly TRBD2 (7 bases). Germline assignment: CDR1 MNHEY and CDR2 SVGEGT. The ends were cut back, 2 bases at V and 6 bases at J, with 14 bases in the middle. The CDR3 covers 15 residues. The CDR3 DNA follows: TGTGCCAGCAGTTACGGGGGGGCGTTTTTCAATGAGCAGTTCTTC. It encodes CASSYGGAFFNEQFF.

This chain connects TRBV3-1 to TRBJ1-4, with 9 bases fitting TRBD1. This CDR3 spans 15 amino acids. V was clipped by 3 bases and J by 5 bases; unmatched bases: 4. Germline V gene sequence: CDR1 LGHDT, CDR2 YNNKEL (reference sequence). The CDR3 DNA reads TGTGCCAGCAGCCACTGGGACAGGGAGAATGAAAAACTGTTTTTT. Protein: CASSHWDRENEKLFF.

This clonotype was found a few times. This chain links TRBV9 with TRBJ2-5; 11 nucleotides agree with TRBD2. The J call is doubtful: the DNA matches TRBJ2-1 better. The CDR3 has 16 residues. Germline values: CDR1 SGDLS, CDR2 YYNGEE. CDR3 amino acids: CASSVESSGRIGEQFF. The CDR3 region has the DNA TGTGCCAGCAGCGTAGAGTCTAGCGGGAGGATAGGCGAGCAGTTCTTC.

This sequence joins TRBV28 and TRBJ2-5, with 8 bases lining up with TRBD1. The germline gives CDR1 MDHEN, CDR2 SYDVKM. The V and J ends lost 5 bases and 5 bases, in that order; junction bases with no gene match: 7. The CDR3 is made up of 14 amino acids. CDR3 bases: TGTGCCAGCAGTCCAGGGGGCCTGAGGGAGACCCAGTACTTC. Protein sequence: CASSPGGLRETQYF.

This clonotype appeared once. The chain has TRBV12-3 or TRBV12-4 and TRBJ1-5; TRBD1 might be the D (5 bases). CDR3 length: 13 amino acids. The ends were cut back, 8 bases at V and 4 bases at J, with 12 bases in the middle. CDR3 in amino acids: CASRQLPNQPQHF. CDR3 nucleotide sequence: TGTGCCAGCCGACAGCTCCCTAATCAGCCCCAGCATTTT.

The genes are TRBV6-6 and TRBJ2-3; D is tentatively TRBD1 or TRBD2 (6 bases each). CDR1 is MNHNY, CDR2 SVGAGI, per germline (reference sequence). V was shortened by 8 bases and J by 4 bases, with 13 bases between the two germline ends. The length of the CDR3 is 13 residues. CDR3 DNA sequence: TGTGCCAGCGGGGGCGGGGCCGCAGATACGCAGTATTTT. Translated, it gives CASGGGAADTQYF.

This clonotype occurred a few times. This rearrangement joins TRBV7-9 to TRBJ2-2, with a weak D call TRBD1 (6 bases). Trimming left V 5 bases short and J 0 bases short, with 13 bases between. This CDR3 is built from 16 residues. CDR1 SEHNR and CDR2 FQNEAQ come from the germline V gene (reference sequence). The CDR3 loop is CASSPPTGSNTGELFF. CDR3 nucleotide sequence: TGTGCCAGCAGCCCACCCACAGGGTCGAACACCGGGGAGCTGTTTTTT.

The table lists this clonotype with many counts. The CDR3 DNA reads TGTGCCAGCAGAAGAGGACAGGCCACCTACGAGCAGTACTTC. Its protein is CASRRGQATYEQYF. This chain links TRBV2 with TRBJ2-7; 7 nucleotides align to TRBD1. The CDR3 extends over 14 amino acids. Germline V gene data show CDR1 as SNHLY and CDR2 as FYNNEI. Unmatched junction bases numbered 7, after V lost 6 bases and J lost 2 bases.

This chain uses TRBV9 with TRBJ2-4; the D call may be TRBD1 or TRBD2 (5 bases each). This CDR3 is 17 amino acids long. The V end was cut by 0 bases, the J end by 0 bases, with 13 bases between. Germline V gives CDR1 SGDLS, CDR2 YYNGEE. The CDR3 region is CASSVEETGLAKNIQYF. CDR3 bases: TGTGCCAGCAGCGTAGAGGAAACAGGACTAGCCAAAAACATTCAGTACTTC.

The chain is built from TRBV20-1 and TRBJ1-5, with TRBD1 identical over 7 bases. The junction had 9 bases not matched to a gene; V was cut back by 3 bases and J by 1 base. Germline V CDR1 and CDR2: DFQATT, SNEGSKA (reference sequence). This CDR3 comprises 16 residues. The CDR3 nucleotides are TGCAGTGCTAGCAGACAGGGAGAAGGCAGCAATCAGCCCCAGCATTTT. It translates to CSASRQGEGSNQPQHF.

The rearrangement links TRBV28 to TRBJ2-3; 7 bases match TRBD1. CDR3 length: 15 amino acids. Germline V gene lookup returns CDR1 MDHEN and CDR2 SYDVKM. V lost 5 bases to trimming and J lost 3 bases; unmatched junction nucleotides: 8. In DNA, the CDR3 is TGTGCCAGCAGTCCTCTACAGGGGACAACAGATACGCAGTATTTT. Protein sequence: CASSPLQGTTDTQYF.

Comments on this clonotype: Its ends do not fully match the called genes, so a read error is possible. The chain carries TRBV25-1 and TRBJ2-5; maybe TRBD1 (6 bases). The CDR3 extends over 13 amino acids. From germline, CDR1 is MGHDK and CDR2 SYGVNS. The CDR3 DNA is TGCGCCGGCAGTGCACAGGGCCAAGAGACCCAGTACTTC. It encodes CAGSAQGQETQYF.

This clonotype turned up a few times. DNA for the CDR3: TGTGCCAGCAGCTTAGATACAGGGTCCTCTCATTCACCCCTCCACTTT. Its translation is CASSLDTGSSHSPLHF. This chain uses TRBV7-6 with TRBJ1-6; D is possibly TRBD1 (6 bases). The germline gives CDR1 SGHVS, CDR2 FNYEAQ. The length of the CDR3 is 16 residues. V gave up 1 base and J gave up 8 bases, with 15 bases separating them.

As concerns this clonotype: One end of the junction does not line up with germline, which may come from a read error. V gene TRBV7-6 combines with J gene TRBJ1-4, with unresolved D. Germline CDR1 reads SGHVS; CDR2 reads FNYEAQ. There are 14 residues in the CDR3. The chain's CDR3 is CASSSTETNEELFF. In nucleotides, the CDR3 is TGTGCCAGCAGCTCGACGGAAACTAATGAAGAACTGTTTTTT.

A few counts support this clonotype. The gene calls are TRBV10-3 and TRBJ1-4; tentatively, D is TRBD1 (6 bases). V shed 7 bases and J shed 0 bases, with 9 bases lying between them. Germline CDR1 is ENHRY and CDR2 is SYGVKD. The CDR3 length is 14 residues. The CDR3 is CAIKEGATNEKLFF. The CDR3 DNA sequence: TGTGCCATCAAGGAGGGGGCAACTAATGAAAAACTGTTTTTT.

The J gene is TRBJ2-7, the V gene TRBV5-1; TRBD1 aligns across 7 bases. The CDR3 spans 13 residues. In germline, CDR1 is SGHRS, CDR2 YFSETQ. The V and J ends lost 7 bases and 5 bases, in that order; junction bases with no gene match: 9. CDR3 loop: CASWETGNNEQYF. The CDR3 region has the DNA TGCGCCAGCTGGGAGACAGGGAATAACGAGCAGTACTTC.

The rearrangement joins TRBV20-1 to TRBJ1-1, with D perhaps TRBD1 (6 bases). The V gene lost 0 bases and the J gene lost 3 bases, with 17 bases spanning the gap. This CDR3 has 16 amino acids. The germline V gene has CDR1 DFQATT and CDR2 SNEGSKA (reference sequence). The CDR3 reads CSAREGAYRGDTEAFF. CDR3 nucleotide sequence: TGCAGTGCTAGAGAGGGGGCGTATAGGGGTGACACTGAAGCTTTCTTT.

The genes are TRBV3-1 and TRBJ2-1, with TRBD1 matching over 10 bases. V lost 6 bases and J lost 9; bases outside the gene matches: 14. CDR3 length equals 16 residues. Germline assignment: CDR1 LGHDT and CDR2 YNNKEL (reference sequence). The CDR3 region is CASRHTGTGDYGEQFF. CDR3 nucleotide sequence: TGTGCCAGCAGACACACCGGGACAGGGGATTACGGTGAGCAGTTCTTC.

This clonotype appeared a few times. The rearrangement joins TRBV7-2 to TRBJ2-1; TRBD1 matches at 7 bases. The CDR3 extends over 15 amino acids. Per germline, CDR1 SGHTA and CDR2 FQGNSA. V shed 1 base and J 3 bases; nucleotides not matched to a gene: 3. The CDR3 sequence: CASSLGTGDYNEQFF. CDR3 DNA: TGTGCCAGCAGCTTAGGGACAGGTGACTACAATGAGCAGTTCTTC.

The chain employs TRBV5-1 and TRBJ2-7, with 8 positions matching TRBD1. The CDR3 runs to 16 residues. Germline V gives CDR1 SGHRS, CDR2 YFSETQ. The trim removed 0 bases at V and 1 base at J, leaving 6 bases unmatched. CDR3 residues: CASSLASGGYSYEQYF. Written as DNA, the CDR3 is TGCGCCAGCAGCTTGGCCTCAGGGGGCTATTCCTACGAGCAGTACTTC.

The chain uses TRBV6-2 or TRBV6-3 and TRBJ2-5; D perhaps matches TRBD2 (5 bases). V dropped 3 bases and J dropped 7 bases, with 9 bases sitting between them. The germline V gene encodes CDR1 MNHEY and CDR2 SVGEGT. The CDR3 length is 12 residues. CDR3 loop: CASSYSGGTQYF. The DNA for the CDR3 is TGTGCCAGCAGTTATTCCGGAGGGACCCAGTACTTC.